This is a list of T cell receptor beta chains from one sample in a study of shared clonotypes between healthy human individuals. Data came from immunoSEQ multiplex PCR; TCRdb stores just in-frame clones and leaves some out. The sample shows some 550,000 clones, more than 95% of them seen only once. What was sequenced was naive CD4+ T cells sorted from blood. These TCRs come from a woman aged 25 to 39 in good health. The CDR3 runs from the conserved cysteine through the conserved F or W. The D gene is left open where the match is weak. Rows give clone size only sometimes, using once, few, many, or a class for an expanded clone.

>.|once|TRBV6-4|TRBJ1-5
TGTGCCAGCAGTGAAACAGGACACTATAGCAATCAGCCCCAGCATTTT
CASSETGHYSNQPQHF
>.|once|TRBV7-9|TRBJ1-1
TGTGCCAGCATTAAGATACAGGCTTTGAACACTGAAGCTTTCTTT
CASIKIQALNTEAFF
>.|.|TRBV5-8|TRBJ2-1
TGTGCCAGCCCGGGCAATGAGCAGTTCTTC
CASPGNEQFF
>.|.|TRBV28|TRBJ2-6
TGTGCCAGCAGTTTACCGGTCGGGGGTCGATCTGGGGCCAACGTCCTGACTTTC
CASSLPVGGRSGANVLTF
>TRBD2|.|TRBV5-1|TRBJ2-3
TGCGCCAGCAGCGTGGGACTAGCGGGAGGAGGAGATACGCAGTATTTT
CASSVGLAGGGDTQYF
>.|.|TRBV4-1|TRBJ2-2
TGCGCCAGCAGCCGAGCGACTCTGATGAACACCGGGGAGCTGTTTTTT
CASSRATLMNTGELFF
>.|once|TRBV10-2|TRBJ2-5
TGCGCCAGCAGGGGGAGGCAGGGACCGGTTGAGACCCAGTACTTC
CASRGRQGPVETQYF
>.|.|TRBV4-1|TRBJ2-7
TGCGCCAGCAGCCAAGTGGGTGGTAACTCGCGGGAGCAGTACTTC
CASSQVGGNSREQYF
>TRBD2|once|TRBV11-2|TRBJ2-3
TGTGCCAGCAGCCCGGGGGGTACGCAGTATTTT
CASSPGGTQYF
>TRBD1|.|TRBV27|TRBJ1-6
TGTGCCAGCAGTTTATCGACAGGGGGGACTTCACCCCTCCACTTT
CASSLSTGGTSPLHF
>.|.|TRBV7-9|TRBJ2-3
TGTGCCAGCAGCCAAAGGTCCGGGACGCTTGATACGCAGTATTTT
CASSQRSGTLDTQYF
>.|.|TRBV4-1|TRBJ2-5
TGCGCCAGCAGCCAAGATCTGGGGCGGGATTGGGAGACCCAGTACTTC
CASSQDLGRDWETQYF
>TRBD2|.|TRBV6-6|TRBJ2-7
TGTGCCAGCAAGTTTACCGGGACTAGTGACGAGCAGTACTTC
CASKFTGTSDEQYF
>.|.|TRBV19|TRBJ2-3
TGTGCCAGTAGTATCGGGCTAGCGAGAAACACAGATACGCAGTATTTT
CASSIGLARNTDTQYF
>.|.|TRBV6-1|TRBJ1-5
TGTGCCAGCACCTCACCTTGGGCCTCCAGACGTCCCCAGCATTTT
CASTSPWASRRPQHF
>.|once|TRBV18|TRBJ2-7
TGTGCCAGCTCCCAGGAGGGGGGCAAGGAGTACTTC
CASSQEGGKEYF
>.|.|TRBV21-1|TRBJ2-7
TGTGCCAGCAGCAAACAAGGGACTAGACCCTACGAGCAGTACTTC
CASSKQGTRPYEQYF
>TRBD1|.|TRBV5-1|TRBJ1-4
TGCGCCAGCAGGAGTACCGGGACAGTCCATGAAAAACTGTTTTTT
CASRSTGTVHEKLFF
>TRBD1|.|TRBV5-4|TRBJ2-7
TGTGCCAGCAGCGCCGGGACAGGGGGCTACGAGCAGTACTTC
CASSAGTGGYEQYF
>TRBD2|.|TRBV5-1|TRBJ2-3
TGCGCCAGCAGCTCGGGACTATCGAAACGCACAGATACGCAGTATTTT
CASSSGLSKRTDTQYF
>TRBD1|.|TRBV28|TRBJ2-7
TGTGCCAGCAGTTTAATACAGGGGGGACACGAGCAGTACTTC
CASSLIQGGHEQYF
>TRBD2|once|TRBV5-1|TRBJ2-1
TGCGCCAGCTGTAGGCTAGCGGGAATGCGGGACAATGAGCAGTTCTTC
CASCRLAGMRDNEQFF
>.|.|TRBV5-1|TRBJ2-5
TGCGCCAGCAGCGGAAACCAAGAGACCCAGTACTTC
CASSGNQETQYF
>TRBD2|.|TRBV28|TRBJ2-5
TGTGCCAGCAGGGCCCCTACTAGCGGGGGAGAGACCCAGTACTTC
CASRAPTSGGETQYF
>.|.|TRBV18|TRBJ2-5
TGTGCCAGCGGGCGGGCTCGCTGGGGTTCCCAAGAGACCCAGTACTTC
CASGRARWGSQETQYF
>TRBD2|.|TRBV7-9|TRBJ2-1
TGTGCCAGCAGCTTAGGTCAAGGGACTAGCGGGAATGAGCAGTTCTTC
CASSLGQGTSGNEQFF
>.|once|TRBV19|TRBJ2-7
TGTGCCAGTAGTACGTACAGGGAATGGATCAACGAGCAGTACTTC
CASSTYREWINEQYF
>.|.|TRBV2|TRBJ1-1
TGTGCCAGCCACCGCACAGAGGGAGCTTTCTTT
CASHRTEGAFF
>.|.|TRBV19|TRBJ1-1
TGTGCCACCAGAGACAGGAAGAACACTGAAGCTTTCTTT
CATRDRKNTEAFF
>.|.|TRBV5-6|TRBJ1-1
TGTGCCAGCAGCTCGGGGGCTGAAGCTTTCTTT
CASSSGAEAFF
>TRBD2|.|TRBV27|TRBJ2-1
TGTGCCAGCAGTCAGCCACTAGCGGGAGAGTACTACAATGAGCAGTTCTTC
CASSQPLAGEYYNEQFF
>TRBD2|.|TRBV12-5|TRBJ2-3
TGTGCTAGTTCGGTTGGAGGCGGGAGGACAGATACGCAGTATTTT
CASSVGGGRTDTQYF
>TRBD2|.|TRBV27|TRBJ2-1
TGTGCCAGCAGTTTAAGGTTGCCTAGCGGGAGCCTGGTCAATGAGCAGTTCTTC
CASSLRLPSGSLVNEQFF
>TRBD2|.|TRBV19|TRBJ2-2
TGTGCCAGTAGTATAGCCCCCGGACTAGCGACCGGGGAGCTGTTTTTT
CASSIAPGLATGELFF
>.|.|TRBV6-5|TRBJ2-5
TGTGCCAGCAGTTCCCGGACGCTCCTCCAAGAGACCCAGTACTTC
CASSSRTLLQETQYF
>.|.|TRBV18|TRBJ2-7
TGTGCCAGCTCAACGAACGACATAGGGAGTAAGGAGCAGTACTTC
CASSTNDIGSKEQYF
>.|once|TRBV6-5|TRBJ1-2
TGTGCCAGCAGTTACTCGTCGCAGGGAAGTCATGGCTACACCTTC
CASSYSSQGSHGYTF
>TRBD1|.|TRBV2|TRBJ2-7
TGTGCCAGCGGACCATACACTGGACAGGGAGCCTACGAGCAGTACTTC
CASGPYTGQGAYEQYF
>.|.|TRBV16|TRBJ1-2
TGTGCCAGCAGCCGATCAGGGTATGGCTACACCTTC
CASSRSGYGYTF
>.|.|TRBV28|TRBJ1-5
TGTGCCAGCAGTTTAGGGATTCAGCCCCAGCATTTT
CASSLGIQPQHF
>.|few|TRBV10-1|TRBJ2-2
TGCGCCAGCAGTGCTGCCACCGGGGAGCTGTTTTTT
CASSAATGELFF
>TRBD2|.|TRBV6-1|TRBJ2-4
TGTGCCAGCACCCTAGGGAGGGTCGAAAACATTCAGTACTTC
CASTLGRVENIQYF
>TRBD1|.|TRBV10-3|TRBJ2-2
TGTGCCATCAGTGAGCAGGGGGCGGACACCGGGGAGCTGTTTTTT
CAISEQGADTGELFF
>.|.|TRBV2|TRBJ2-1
TGTGCCAGCAGTGAAGGGAATTACAATGAGCAGTTCTTC
CASSEGNYNEQFF
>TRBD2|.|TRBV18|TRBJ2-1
TGTGCCAGCTCATCCGGACTAGCGGGGGGCAATGAGCAGTTCTTC
CASSSGLAGGNEQFF
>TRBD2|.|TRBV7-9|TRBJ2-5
TGTGCCAGCAGCCCCGCGGGGGTAGGGGAGACCCAGTACTTC
CASSPAGVGETQYF
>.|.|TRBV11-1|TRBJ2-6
TGTGCCAGCAGCGCTACTATCTCGGGCACTGGGGCCAACGTCCTGACTTTC
CASSATISGTGANVLTF
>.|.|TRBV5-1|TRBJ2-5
TGCGCCAGCAGCTTGGCTGGGCTCCAAGAGACCCAGTACTTC
CASSLAGLQETQYF
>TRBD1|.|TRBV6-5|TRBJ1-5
TGTGCCAGCAGTTACTCAGGACAGGGGAGACAGCCCCAGCATTTT
CASSYSGQGRQPQHF
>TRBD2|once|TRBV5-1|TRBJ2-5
TGCGCCAGCAGCTTGGATTGGCTAGCGGGAGGTTTTCGCCGAGAGACCCAGTACTTC
CASSLDWLAGGFRRETQYF
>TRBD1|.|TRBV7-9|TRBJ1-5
TGTGCCAGCAGTCGCACAGGGGGAGGTCAGCCCCAGCATTTT
CASSRTGGGQPQHF
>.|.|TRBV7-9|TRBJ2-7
TGTGCCAGCCCCCGGAGTGAGCAGTACTTC
CASPRSEQYF
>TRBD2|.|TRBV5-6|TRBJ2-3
TGTGCCAGCACTGGACTAGCGGCCCCCCGGCATACGCAGTATTTT
CASTGLAAPRHTQYF
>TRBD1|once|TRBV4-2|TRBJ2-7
TGTGCCAGCAGCCAAGATGGAGACAGGGTGGCAGTTGTGCAGTACTTC
CASSQDGDRVAVVQYF